A selection of T cell receptor beta chains follows, all from one sample in a study of cytomegalovirus exposure and HLA in healthy donors. The assay was immunoSEQ multiplex PCR, and TCRdb's table has in-frame clones only and misses some. This sample carries 200,000 to 250,000 clones, with about 1% going to the ten biggest clones. Input material: PBMCs. The receptors come from a woman aged 30 to 39 in good health and CMV-seropositive. CDR3s include the opening cysteine and the closing phenylalanine or tryptophan. D genes are given only for firm matches.

len	j_gene	d_gene	v_gene	CDR3nt	CDR3aa
14	TRBJ1-1	.	TRBV5-1	TGCGCCAGCAGCTCTCCCATTGGAGGCACTGAAGCTTTCTTT	CASSSPIGGTEAFF
15	TRBJ2-7	.	TRBV4-2	TGTGCCAGCAGCCCCTCGAGCCCGATCTCCTACGAGCAGTACTTC	CASSPSSPISYEQYF
16	TRBJ1-2	TRBD1	TRBV27	TGTGCCAGCAGTTCCTCCCAGGGACAGGGTTTCTATGGCTACACCTTC	CASSSSQGQGFYGYTF
15	TRBJ2-4	.	TRBV30	TGTGCCTGGAGTGTAGGAGGCCCGGTCCAAAACATTCAGTACTTC	CAWSVGGPVQNIQYF
13	TRBJ2-7	TRBD2	TRBV19	TGTGCCAGTACTAGCGGGGGCTCCTACGAGCAGTACTTC	CASTSGGSYEQYF
14	TRBJ2-7	TRBD1	TRBV6-5	TGTGCCAGCAGTTCGGGACAGGGAGCCTACGAGCAGTACTTC	CASSSGQGAYEQYF
15	TRBJ1-1	TRBD1	TRBV4-1	TGCGCCAGCAGCCGGTTAAACACAGGGGGCACTGAAGCTTTCTTT	CASSRLNTGGTEAFF
13	TRBJ2-7	TRBD1	TRBV28	TGTGCCAGCATCCGGGACAGTTCCTACGAGCAGTACTTC	CASIRDSSYEQYF
15	TRBJ1-2	.	TRBV7-6	TGTGCCAGCAGCTTAGACCAGGGGATGACCTATGGCTACACCTTC	CASSLDQGMTYGYTF
16	TRBJ1-1	.	TRBV4-1	TGCGCCAGCAGCCAAGCCCCGGGACACATGAACACTGAAGCTTTCTTT	CASSQAPGHMNTEAFF
14	TRBJ1-3	.	TRBV5-1	TGCGCCAGCAGACCGGGGGTAACTGGAAACACCATATATTTT	CASRPGVTGNTIYF
15	TRBJ1-2	TRBD1	TRBV28	TGTGCCAGCAGTACCCCGACAGGGGGTGGCTATGGCTACACCTTC	CASSTPTGGGYGYTF
15	TRBJ2-3	TRBD2	TRBV4-3	TGCGCCAGCAGCCAAGCTAGCGGGAGTGCAGATACGCAGTATTTT	CASSQASGSADTQYF
13	TRBJ2-7	TRBD1	TRBV25-1	TGTGCCAGCTCTCGGACAGGCTCCTACGAGCAGTACTTC	CASSRTGSYEQYF
13	TRBJ1-2	TRBD1	TRBV11-2	TGTGCCAGCAGCCCGGGACAGGACTATGGCTACACCTTC	CASSPGQDYGYTF
16	TRBJ2-7	TRBD1	TRBV9	TGTGCCAGCAGCGTAGACCCCCACGGACAGGGAAACGAGCAGTACTTC	CASSVDPHGQGNEQYF
16	TRBJ1-4	.	TRBV15	TGTGCCACCAGCAGAGATAATGGGGGCAATGCGGAAAAACTGTTTTTT	CATSRDNGGNAEKLFF
16	TRBJ2-3	.	TRBV27	TGTGCCAGCAGTTTAATAGGCCAGGGTTCCATCGTGGGTGAGTATTTT	CASSLIGQGSIVGEYF
13	TRBJ2-7	.	TRBV7-2	TGTGCCAGCAGCTTAGCCCTTTATAGCGAGCAGTACTTC	CASSLALYSEQYF
16	TRBJ2-7	TRBD1	TRBV5-1	TGCGCCAGCAGCCACGGGACAGGGACTAAGACCTACGAGCAGTACTTC	CASSHGTGTKTYEQYF
15	TRBJ1-2	.	TRBV6-6	TGTGCCAGCACTTCTTACACAACCTCTAACTATGGCTACACCTTC	CASTSYTTSNYGYTF
13	TRBJ1-4	TRBD1	TRBV2	TGTGCCACAGCACAGGGGCCTAATGAAAAACTGTTTTTT	CATAQGPNEKLFF
16	TRBJ2-1	.	TRBV4-3	TGCGCCAGCAGCCGCTACTCTAGCGCCCCCAGCAATGAGCAGTTCTTC	CASSRYSSAPSNEQFF